A single TCR beta chain is shown here with its context. Its antigen is not yet known. Per-nucleotide qualities are absent, and no much larger clonotype sits a single base away. Looking up the germline V gene yields CDR1 ENHRY and CDR2 SYGVKD. V loses 6 bases at its end and J loses 3 bases; junction bases beyond the gene matches: 7. The cysteine opens and the phenylalanine closes a CDR3 of 14 amino acids. Only CDR3 DNA remains: 42 bases, in frame from the first base. The data belong to a study of blood T cell repertoires in COVID-19 (dated by TCRdb to 2018 to 2021). With regard to the full study: Samples covering the acute and convalescent phases of COVID-19 were provided by collaborators in the United States, Italy and Spain. The prospective study material was composed of cDNA or gDNA derived from T cells, B-cell-depleted T cells, or PBMCs. Deeply sampled blood TCRbeta repertoires from subjects exposed to, actively infected with, or recovered from COVID-19 were included in the dataset. The repertoires were released in a freely available public database intended as a resource for research on the immune response to SARS-CoV-2. Samples came from the ongoing ImmuneRACE study (first 160 participants) plus 1,254 subjects from 6 global collaborators. The sample metadata nearly always contained a de-identified subject ID, COVID-19 status, age in years and sex. Where available, HLA class I and class II types were obtained from metadata supplied by the sample provider rather than from assay-based typing. What the study reported, not specific to this receptor: The amount of clinical and demographic metadata varied by source and participant and was provided uncurated.

TCRbeta CDR3 regions were amplified from genomic DNA by means of the immunoSEQ Assay, a bias-controlled multiplex PCR. The study's own analysis went as follows. The number of nucleated cells in each sample was estimated from the amplification of reference gene primers within the assay. To quantify the absolute abundance of each unique TCRbeta CDR3 rearrangement, sequence reads were collapsed and filtered. Productive Simpson clonality was computed per sample as the square root of Simpson's diversity index over productive rearrangements. Held by TCRdb, this immuneACCESS table contains in-frame sequences only and omits some clones. Under half of the omission traces to an unresolved V gene where checked; the cause of the rest is unknown. V and J calls and clone size come straight from that table; D and trimming were deduced from the DNA. For this sample the table gives 210,000 or so clones, of which more than 75% were detected only once. Clones ranked in the top ten supply about 4% of the sample.

Participants in the prospective study were aged 18 to 89 years, lived in some 24 United States geographic areas, and enrolled through a virtual design. To assign participants to cohorts, the prospective study relied on clinical history that participants themselves reported in a screening survey and a study questionnaire. In the prospective study, mobile phlebotomists collected whole blood, serum and a nasopharyngeal or oropharyngeal swab from each participant. Over a roughly 2-month period, participants in the prospective study had the option of providing additional blood draws and questionnaires. Blood samples from the prospective study were shipped frozen or at room temperature prior to DNA extraction.

Input material: PBMCs or T cells enriched from blood (not recorded which). In this chain, TRBV10-3 is recombined with TRBJ2-7, with 8 middle bases fitting TRBD1. This sequence originates from a man aged 25 to 40 with acute COVID-19. The CDR3: CAIRAGTGNYEQYF. The nucleotide sequence is given as TGTGCCATCAGAGCCGGGACAGGAAACTACGAGCAGTACTTC.